This T cell receptor beta chain was captured by sequencing in a study of blood T cell repertoires in COVID-19. Study-level background: PBMCs, B-cell-depleted T cells, or T cells provided the cDNA or gDNA that made up the material.

Germline CDR1 and CDR2: SQVTM and ANQGSEA. The CDR3 spans 14 residues. The junction had 6 bases not matched to a gene; V was cut back by 5 bases and J by 7 bases. Sequencing was performed with immunoSEQ multiplex PCR; in TCRdb, only in-frame clones are kept and a portion is missing. The sample carries under 15,000 clones, 65% to 85% recorded once. This clonotype was obtained from a human donor in a cohort sampled during active COVID-19. The sequencing sample was made of peripheral blood. J is TRBJ2-2 and V is TRBV29-1; 11 bases agree with TRBD1. CDR3 in amino acids: CSVSGTGGLGELFF. CDR3 bases: TGCAGCGTTTCCGGGACAGGGGGACTCGGGGAGCTGTTTTTT.